A single sample is the source of the 7 T cell receptor beta chains below, sequenced in a study of long-term antiretroviral therapy in people with HIV. Survey-level resolution applied to immunoSEQ assay v3.0. The repertoire was sequenced with immunoSEQ multiplex PCR; TCRdb's copy has only in-frame clones and lacks some. The profile shows about 18,000 clones, approximately 80% of them singletons. The sequencing used unsorted PBMCs, collected 0.3 years after starting antiretroviral therapy. The source is a woman aged 45-65 years with HIV.

J is TRBJ2-4 and V is TRBV4-1; the D call may be TRBD1 or TRBD2 (5 bases each). Germline CDR1 reads MGHRA; CDR2 reads YSYEKL. V gave up 0 bases and J gave up 7 bases, with 22 bases separating them. This CDR3 is built from 18 residues. As DNA, the CDR3 is TGCGCCAGCAGCCAAGAGATCGATCGGGGCCCTAGGAGGAACATTCAGTACTTC. Its translation is CASSQEIDRGPRRNIQYF.

The chain is built from TRBV30 and TRBJ1-1; D perhaps matches TRBD1 (5 bases). V lost 4 bases and J 5 bases, leaving 14 bases between the germline ends. The CDR3 extends over 13 amino acids. Germline V lookup: CDR1 GTSNPN, CDR2 SVGIG (reference sequence). The CDR3 nucleotides read TGTGCCTGGATGGTCGGGGGAGGGACTGAAGCTTTCTTT. This translates into CAWMVGGGTEAFF.

The V and J genes are TRBV7-8 and TRBJ1-5, with D uncertain. The germline gives CDR1 SGHVS, CDR2 FQNEAQ. CDR3 length: 14 residues. V lost 5 bases and J lost 1, with 9 bases in between. The CDR3 region has the DNA TGTGCCAGCAGCCCCGGGAGAAGCAATCAGCCCCAGCATTTT. Amino acids: CASSPGRSNQPQHF.

The chain's CDR3 is CARASGGGENIQYF. Here the CDR3 DNA reads TGTGCCAGAGCGAGCGGGGGCGGGGAAAACATTCAGTACTTC. V gene TRBV5-3 combines with J gene TRBJ2-4; 8 bases align to TRBD2. TRBV5-3 is treated as an ORF (open reading frame) with a function not yet certain. V shed 7 bases and J 5 bases; nucleotides not matched to a gene: 8. This CDR3 contains 14 residues.

The chain uses TRBV5-1 and TRBJ2-5; 14 bases match TRBD2. Germline CDR1 and CDR2: SGHRS and YFSETQ. The J segment lost 5 bases and the V segment lost 0 bases, leaving 3 bases of the junction unmatched. The CDR3 runs to 16 residues. The CDR3 sequence is CASSLGLAGGPETQYF. DNA of the CDR3: TGCGCCAGCAGCTTGGGACTAGCGGGGGGGCCCGAGACCCAGTACTTC.

V usage is TRBV7-8 and J usage is TRBJ1-5; 8 bases agree with TRBD1. The CDR3 spans 15 residues. Germline V lookup: CDR1 SGHVS, CDR2 FQNEAQ. Trimming took 5 bases from V and 7 from J; bases not matched to a gene: 10. The CDR3 loop is CASSAYRGEEQPQHF. DNA for the CDR3: TGTGCCAGCAGCGCCTACAGGGGGGAGGAACAGCCCCAGCATTTT.

The V and J genes are TRBV29-1 and TRBJ2-2; D uncertain. The CDR3 totals 12 residues. Trimming took off 4 bases at V and 6 bases at J, with 9 bases between the two ends. Germline-derived CDR1 and CDR2 are SQVTM and ANQGSEA. The CDR3 here is CSVVWESGELFF. CDR3 nucleotides: TGCAGCGTTGTTTGGGAATCCGGGGAGCTGTTTTTT.